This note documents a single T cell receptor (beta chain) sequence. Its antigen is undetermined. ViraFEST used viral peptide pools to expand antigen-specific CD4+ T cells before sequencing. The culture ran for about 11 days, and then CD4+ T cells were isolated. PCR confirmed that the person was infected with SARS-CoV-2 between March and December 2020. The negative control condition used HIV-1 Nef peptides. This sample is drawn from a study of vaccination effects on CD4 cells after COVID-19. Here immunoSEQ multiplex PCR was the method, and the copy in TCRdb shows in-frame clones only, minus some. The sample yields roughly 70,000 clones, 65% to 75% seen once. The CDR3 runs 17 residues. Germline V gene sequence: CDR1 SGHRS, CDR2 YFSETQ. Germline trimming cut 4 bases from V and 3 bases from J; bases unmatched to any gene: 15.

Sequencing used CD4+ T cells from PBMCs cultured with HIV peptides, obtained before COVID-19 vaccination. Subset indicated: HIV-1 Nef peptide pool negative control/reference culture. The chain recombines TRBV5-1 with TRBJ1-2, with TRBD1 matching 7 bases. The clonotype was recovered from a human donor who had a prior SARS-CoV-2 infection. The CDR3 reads CASSPLGQETSYYGYTF. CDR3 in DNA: TGCGCCAGCAGCCCCCTCGGACAGGAGACCTCCTACTATGGCTACACCTTC.